This TCR beta chain is from a study of T cells in Graves' hyperthyroidism and ophthalmopathy. With 0 bases removed from V and 8 bases from J, the gap between germline ends came to 11 bases. There are 13 residues in the CDR3. From germline, CDR1 is DFQATT and CDR2 SNEGSKA (reference sequence). Orbital computed tomography and thyroid ultrasound, together with serum TRAb and thyroxine and clinical symptoms, were used for diagnoses. In this sample, this clonotype turned up many times. What was amplified from RNA transcripts were TCR beta CDR3 regions. Primed by the HTBI set, a first-round RT-PCR was run on the TCR CDR3. TCRdb passed the multiplex PCR reads through MiXCR, listing each CDR3 protein once. The data show roughly 510,000 distinct CDR3 sequences, around 21% seen once.

Sequenced: blood. The genes are TRBV20-1 and TRBJ2-1, with D tentatively TRBD1 or TRBD2 (5 bases each). This sequence was found in a man between 18 and 35 years old with Graves' hyperthyroidism. The CDR3 DNA is TGCAGTGCTAGAGATGGGGGTCGCGATGAGCAGTTCTTC. This encodes CSARDGGRDEQFF.